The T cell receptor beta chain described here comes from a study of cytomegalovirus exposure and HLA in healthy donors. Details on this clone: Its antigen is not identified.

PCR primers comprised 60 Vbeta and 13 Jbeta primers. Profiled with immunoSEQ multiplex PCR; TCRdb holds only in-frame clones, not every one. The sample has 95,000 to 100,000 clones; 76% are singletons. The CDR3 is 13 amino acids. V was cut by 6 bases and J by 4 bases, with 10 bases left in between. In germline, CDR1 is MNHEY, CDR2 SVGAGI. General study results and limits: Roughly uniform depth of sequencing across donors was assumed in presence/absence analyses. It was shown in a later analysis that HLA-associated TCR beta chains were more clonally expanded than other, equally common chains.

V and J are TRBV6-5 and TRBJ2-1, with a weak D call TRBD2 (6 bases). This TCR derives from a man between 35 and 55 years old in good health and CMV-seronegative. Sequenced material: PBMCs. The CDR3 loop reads CASRMGGYNEQFF. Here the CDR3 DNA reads TGTGCCAGCAGAATGGGGGGTTACAATGAGCAGTTCTTC.